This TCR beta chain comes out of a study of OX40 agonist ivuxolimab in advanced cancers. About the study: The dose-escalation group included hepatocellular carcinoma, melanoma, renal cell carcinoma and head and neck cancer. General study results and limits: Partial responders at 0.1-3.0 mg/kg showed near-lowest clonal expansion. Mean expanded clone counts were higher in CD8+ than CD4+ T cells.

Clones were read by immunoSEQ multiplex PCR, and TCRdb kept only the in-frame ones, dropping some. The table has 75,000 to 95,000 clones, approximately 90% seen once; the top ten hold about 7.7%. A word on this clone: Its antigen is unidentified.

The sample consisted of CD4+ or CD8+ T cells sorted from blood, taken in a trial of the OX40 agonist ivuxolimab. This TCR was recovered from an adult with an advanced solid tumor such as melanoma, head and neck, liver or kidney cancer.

As DNA, the CDR3 is TGTGCCAGCAGTTTAGGCGCGGGGGGATACAATGAGCAGTTCTTC. Translated, it gives CASSLGAGGYNEQFF. V gene TRBV28 combines with J gene TRBJ2-1; 8 nucleotides match TRBD2. CDR3 length: 15 residues. Trimming took 2 bases from V and 4 from J; bases not matched to a gene: 4. Germline-derived CDR1 and CDR2 are MDHEN and SYDVKM.